The 18 T cell receptor beta chains below all came from one sample that was sequenced in a study of shared clonotypes between healthy human individuals. Sequencing used immunoSEQ multiplex PCR; TCRdb keeps in-frame clones, though not all of them. The sample lists around 2,100,000 clones, approximately 94% seen once, with around 1% in the top ten. CD45RO-negative CD8 cells positively selected for CCR7 made up the naive population, which excluded terminally differentiated effector memory CD45RA+ cells. The source material was naive CD8+ T cells sorted from blood. Receptors originate from a man aged 18 to 30 in good health.

This clone showed up just once. The chain employs TRBV7-8 and TRBJ1-2, with 10 bases aligning to TRBD1. V shed 1 base, J shed 0 bases, and the junction held 17 bases outside the gene matches. This CDR3 has 21 amino acids. CDR1 is SGHVS and CDR2 is FQNEAQ in the germline V gene. The DNA for the CDR3 is TGTGCCAGCAGCTTAGGGTTGATCGGTGGGGACAGGGGAAGTGCTAACTATGGCTACACCTTC. The encoded protein is CASSLGLIGGDRGSANYGYTF.

The rearrangement links TRBV9 to TRBJ1-2; D not resolved. The CDR3 has 14 residues. Germline loops: CDR1 SGDLS, CDR2 YYNGEE. V was trimmed by 4 bases and J by 0 bases, leaving 10 bases between them. The CDR3 sequence: CASSPGSSNYGYTF. The CDR3 DNA reads as TGTGCCAGCAGCCCCGGATCTTCTAACTATGGCTACACCTTC.

The chain joins TRBV5-4 to TRBJ1-2, with a weak D call TRBD1 (5 bases). Trimming left V 3 bases short and J 4 bases short, with 13 bases between. The germline V gene encodes CDR1 SGHNT and CDR2 YYREEE (reference sequence). The CDR3 runs to 14 residues. The DNA for the CDR3 is TGTGCCAGCAGCTCGGTCGGGACGGTCTATGGCTACACCTTC. Translated: CASSSVGTVYGYTF.

This clone was recorded only once. V gene TRBV9 combines with J gene TRBJ2-2; tentative D call: TRBD1 (5 bases). From germline, CDR1 is SGDLS and CDR2 YYNGEE. V shed 4 bases and J shed 7 bases, with 11 bases lying between them. The CDR3 runs 13 residues. CDR3: CASSSHRGGELFF. As DNA, the CDR3 is TGTGCCAGCAGCTCTCATAGGGGCGGGGAGCTGTTTTTT.

In its sample, this clone was seen once. The rearrangement links TRBV7-2 to TRBJ2-7, with D maybe TRBD2 (7 bases). CDR3 length: 15 amino acids. Germline lookup yields CDR1 SGHTA and CDR2 FQGNSA. Trimming left V 2 bases short and J 3 bases short, with 14 bases between. This chain's CDR3 is CASSLRGDKVYEQYF. In DNA form, the CDR3 reads TGTGCCAGCAGCTTACGGGGGGACAAGGTCTACGAGCAGTACTTC.

The genes are TRBV28 and TRBJ2-1; D gene unclear. The CDR3 extends over 15 amino acids. Germline values: CDR1 MDHEN, CDR2 SYDVKM. V lost 3 bases, J lost 11 bases, and 20 bases lay in between. The CDR3, as DNA: TGTGCCAGCAGTTTCCCTCGGATGATAGGGCCCCAGCAGTTCTTC. Protein: CASSFPRMIGPQQFF.

Points on this clone: Other DNA sequences within the sample encode an identical CDR3. The chain joins TRBV9 to TRBJ1-1; 9 bases are shared with TRBD1. The CDR3 is 14 amino acids. Germline V gene sequence: CDR1 SGDLS, CDR2 YYNGEE. Trimming took 3 bases from V and 3 from J; bases not matched to a gene: 3. DNA of the CDR3: TGTGCCAGCAGCGCACAGGGGGCTGACACTGAAGCTTTCTTT. Translating it yields CASSAQGADTEAFF.

The V call is TRBV27, the J call TRBJ1-2; the match to TRBD1 covers 7 bases. CDR3 length: 14 amino acids. Unmatched junction bases numbered 6, after V lost 2 bases and J lost 6 bases. CDR1 and CDR2 (germline): MNHEY, SMNVEV (reference sequence). CDR3 region: CASSLMGTEDGYTF. The DNA of the CDR3 is TGTGCCAGCAGTTTAATGGGGACAGAAGATGGCTACACCTTC.

V and J are TRBV2 and TRBJ2-5; 11 bases map to TRBD2. Trimming removed 7 bases from V and 5 bases from J; junction bases left unmatched: 15. The germline CDR1 and CDR2 sequences are SNHLY and FYNNEI. CDR3 length: 17 amino acids. CDR3 DNA: TGTGCCAGCACTGAGGGACCCCTAGCGGGGGGCTGGGAGACCCAGTACTTC. Translating it yields CASTEGPLAGGWETQYF.

The chain employs TRBV29-1 and TRBJ2-2, with 7 bases identical to TRBD1. Germline trimming cut 5 bases from V and 6 bases from J; bases unmatched to any gene: 9. The germline V gene encodes CDR1 SQVTM and CDR2 ANQGSEA. The CDR3 sequence is 14 residues long. The CDR3 region is CSVYETGFSGELFF. The CDR3 coding sequence is TGCAGCGTTTACGAGACAGGGTTTTCCGGGGAGCTGTTTTTT.

The V and J genes are TRBV7-9 and TRBJ2-5; D could derive from TRBD1 or TRBD2 (5 bases each). Germline V gene data show CDR1 as SEHNR and CDR2 as FQNEAQ (reference sequence). The ends were cut back, 2 bases at V and 1 base at J, with 11 bases in the middle. CDR3 length: 15 amino acids. The CDR3 nucleotides read TGTGCCAGCAGCTTAACGCAGGGACCCCAAGAGACCCAGTACTTC. It is translated as CASSLTQGPQETQYF.

The count of this clone is one. This sample includes further DNA sequences coding for the same CDR3. CDR3 coding DNA: TGTGCCAGCAGCTTGACTAGCGGGAGCACAGATACGCAGTATTTT. Translating gives CASSLTSGSTDTQYF. This chain joins TRBV7-2 and TRBJ2-3, with 10 positions matching TRBD2. The junction had 0 bases not matched to a gene; V was cut back by 3 bases and J by 0 bases. Germline CDR1 SGHTA, CDR2 FQGNSA. This CDR3 has 15 residues.

The rearrangement links TRBV20-1 to TRBJ2-2; D perhaps matches TRBD2 (5 bases). Trimming removed 5 bases at V and 7 bases at J, with 8 bases between. Germline values: CDR1 DFQATT, CDR2 SNEGSKA (reference sequence). CDR3 length equals 11 residues. The CDR3 bases are TGCAGTGCTTCAGCGGTCGGGGAGCTGTTTTTT. It codes for CSASAVGELFF.

The J gene is TRBJ2-2, the V gene TRBV6-5; no firm D call. Trimming took off 7 bases at V and 5 bases at J, with 11 bases between the two ends. This CDR3 is 13 amino acids long. From germline, CDR1 is MNHEY and CDR2 SVGAGI. CDR3 DNA: TGTGCCAGCAAGAAGCGAGGAACCGGGGAGCTGTTTTTT. Translation: CASKKRGTGELFF.

V and J are TRBV27 and TRBJ1-6; TRBD1 might be the D (5 bases). Deletions cut 9 bases from V and 5 bases from J, with 14 bases between. Looked up from germline, CDR1 is MNHEY and CDR2 is SMNVEV (reference sequence). There are 14 residues in the CDR3. The CDR3 DNA reads TGTGCCAGTGGGGCTGGGATTGATAATTCACCCCTCCACTTT. It codes for CASGAGIDNSPLHF.

The chain employs TRBV28 and TRBJ1-4, with TRBD1 matching over 8 bases. The CDR3 loop spans 15 amino acids. With V trimmed by 2 bases and J by 6 bases, 5 bases remained unmatched. Per germline, CDR1 MDHEN and CDR2 SYDVKM. The DNA of the CDR3 is TGTGCCAGCAGTTTAGAGGACAGGGCGGATGAAAAACTGTTTTTT. Amino acid sequence: CASSLEDRADEKLFF.

The V and J genes are TRBV14 and TRBJ1-2; the D gene is possibly TRBD1 (6 bases). The V end was cut by 4 bases, the J end by 4 bases, with 10 bases between. The V gene's germline CDR1 is SGHDN and CDR2 FVKESK. This CDR3 has 13 residues. The CDR3 DNA follows: TGTGCCAGCAGCCCTGGACAGACCTATGGCTACACCTTC. Its protein is CASSPGQTYGYTF.

The chain joins TRBV5-6 to TRBJ2-7; 11 bases are shared with TRBD2. The CDR3 is 16 amino acids. J lost 5 bases, V lost 3 bases, and 10 bases had no gene match. Germline CDR1 reads SGHDT; CDR2 reads YYEEEE. CDR3 loop: CASSSASSGRSHEQYF. CDR3 coding DNA: TGTGCCAGCAGCTCAGCCTCTAGCGGGAGGAGCCACGAGCAGTACTTC.